This TCR beta chain comes out of a study of blood T cell repertoires in COVID-19. Study overall: Samples came from the United States, Italy and Spain, spanning acute and convalescent COVID-19. The cDNA or gDNA used as material had been derived from T cells, B-cell-depleted T cells, or PBMCs.

The ends lost 7 bases at V and 4 bases at J; junction bases unmatched: 5. The CDR3 totals 13 residues. Germline V gene sequence: CDR1 LNHDA, CDR2 SQIVND (reference sequence). Per the authors' pipeline: Amplification of reference gene primers provided the estimated nucleated cell counts. Assay used: immunoSEQ multiplex PCR; TCRdb lists only in-frame clones, some missing. The V and J calls and clone size come from that table; D and trimming were worked out from the DNA. This sample yields over 100,000 clones, of which approximately 80% are seen a single time; under 8% belongs to the top ten. The TCR was taken from a woman aged 80 or older with active or convalescent COVID-19. The rearrangement joins TRBV19 to TRBJ2-7; 9 bases align to TRBD1. Sequencing was done on a sample of peripheral blood. The CDR3 sequence: CASNDRGGYEQYF. The CDR3, as DNA: TGTGCCAGTAACGACAGGGGGGGGTACGAGCAGTACTTC. Full variable domain (rest looked up from reference TRBV19 and TRBJ2-7): DGGITQSPKYLFRKEGQNVTLSCEQNLNHDAMYWYRQDPGQGLRLIYYSQIVNDFQKGDIAEGYSVSREKKESFPLTVTSAQKNPTAFYLCASNDRGGYEQYFGPGTRLTVT.